This T cell receptor (beta chain) originates from a study of OX40 agonist ivuxolimab in advanced cancers. Looking at the study overall: Ivuxolimab was an agonistic, fully human IgG2 monoclonal antibody directed against OX40 (CD134), a costimulatory receptor. Intravenous ivuxolimab was administered to patients every 2 weeks at six dose levels: 0.01, 0.1, 0.3, 1.5, 3 and 10 mg/kg. Among the roughly 50 dose-escalation patients, some 19 had hepatocellular carcinoma, some 15 melanoma, 9 renal cell carcinoma and 9 head and neck cancer. The dose-escalation cohort was about 87% male with a mean age of approximately 60 years, ranging from roughly 20 to 80. Patients were allowed to have had prior anti-PD-1, anti-PD-L1 or anti-CTLA-4 therapy, and around 37% of the dose-escalation patients had previously received checkpoint inhibitors. Partial responses occurred in three dose-escalation patients, of whom one had hepatocellular carcinoma and two had cutaneous melanoma. Peripheral TCRbeta sequencing was intended to test whether TCR sequence diversity was altered and clonal T-cell expansion was caused by ivuxolimab. The monotherapy dose-escalation portion (N ≈ 50 patients) of the phase I ivuxolimab trial is reported in the paper. The paper as a whole reports these results and caveats: Which antigens the clonally expanded peripheral T cells were specific for was not determined. On average, CD8+ T cells showed more expanded clones than CD4+ T cells after ivuxolimab. At doses of 0.1 to 3.0 mg/kg, clonal expansion of both CD4+ and CD8+ blood T cells was observed from baseline to week 6. In the 0.1-3.0 mg/kg groups, partial responders were among the patients with the lowest normalized peripheral clonal expansion, particularly in CD8+ T cells. Low levels of normalized T-cell clonal expansion were also seen in some patients who did not respond.

Genomic DNA was extracted from sorted cells for sequencing of the TCRbeta CDR3 region. TCRbeta CDR3 regions were sequenced using the immunoSEQ Assay. The table was pulled from immuneACCESS by TCRdb, which kept in-frame rearrangements only. Such tables lose some clones; where checked, under half of the loss comes from unresolved V genes, and the rest has no known cause. Within this sample are tens of thousands of clones, with more than 70% of them counted one time only. Around 4.5% of the sample goes to the ten largest clones. Comments on this clone: Which antigen it targets is not known. No per-base quality is available; no much larger clone lies one base away.

Patients with a history of autoimmune disease or receiving systemic immunosuppression were excluded from the trial. In every dose cohort, peripheral blood was drawn for TCR sequencing at baseline, cycle 4 day 1, and cycle 7 day 1. Samples were obtained from an open-label, multicenter, first-in-human phase I dose-escalation trial of ivuxolimab. The trial enrolled adults with locally advanced or metastatic head and neck squamous cell, hepatocellular, melanoma or renal cell carcinoma. Before TCR sequencing, CD4+ T cells and CD8+ T cells from peripheral blood were sorted into separate populations. Trimming takes 0 bases from V and 10 bases from J, and the germline ends sit 18 bases apart. The germline V gene (reference sequence) sets CDR1 to SSHAT and CDR2 to FNYEAQ. Taken from cysteine to phenylalanine, the CDR3 has 16 residues. Only the CDR3 DNA is retained, 48 bases long and in frame from the first base.

The sequence derives from an adult with an advanced solid tumor such as melanoma, head and neck, liver or kidney cancer. The sequence joins TRBV7-7 to TRBJ2-2; TRBD2 is a possible D gene, resting on 7 matching bases. The sample in question was CD4+ or CD8+ T cells sorted from blood, obtained in a trial of the OX40 agonist ivuxolimab. The base sequence is TGTGCCAGCAGCTTAGCGGGGGGGGCCGCCACTCAGGAGCTGTTTTTT. It codes for CASSLAGGAATQELFF.